This entry lists 26 T cell receptor beta chains sequenced from one sample in a study of response to subunit inactivated influenza vaccine. TCRdb ran MiXCR on the RT-PCR reads and lists one entry per CDR3 protein. The sample includes some 850,000 distinct CDR3 sequences, about 18% of them seen just once. Sequences were derived from PBMCs from blood, sampled 5 to 6 days after vaccination. The receptors here all came from a man in his fifties who received an inactivated influenza vaccine.

The V gene is TRBV20-1, the J gene TRBJ1-2, with D perhaps TRBD1 (6 bases). With 6 bases removed from V and 6 bases from J, the gap between germline ends came to 11 bases. Germline CDR1 and CDR2: DFQATT and SNEGSKA (reference sequence). CDR3 length: 11 amino acids. The CDR3 region has the DNA TGCAGTGCCTCCAGGGGCCATGGCTACACCTTC. Amino acids: CSASRGHGYTF.

This clonotype has just a few counts. V usage is TRBV4-1 and J usage is TRBJ2-5, with no clear D. The V gene lost 1 base and the J gene lost 5 bases, with 8 bases spanning the gap. This CDR3 spans 13 amino acids. In germline, CDR1 is MGHRA, CDR2 YSYEKL. In DNA, the CDR3 is TGCGCCAGCAGCCAAGGGATGATTGAGACCCAGTACTTC. It is translated as CASSQGMIETQYF.

This clonotype appeared many times. The V call is TRBV29-1, the J call TRBJ1-1; a weak D match, TRBD1 (5 bases). CDR3 length: 12 amino acids. The germline V and J ends were trimmed by 7 bases and 2 bases, with 11 bases remaining between them. CDR1 is SQVTM, CDR2 ANQGSEA, per germline. The CDR3 loop reads CSAGDGNTEAFF. In DNA form, the CDR3 reads TGCAGCGCCGGGGACGGCAACACTGAAGCTTTCTTT.

A few counts support this clonotype. CDR3: CASSRTGTEKNNEQFF. Written as DNA, the CDR3 is TGCGCCAGCAGTCGTACCGGGACCGAAAAAAACAATGAGCAGTTCTTC. This chain uses TRBV5-1 with TRBJ2-1; either TRBD1 or TRBD2 may fit D (5 bases each). CDR1 and CDR2 (germline): SGHRS, YFSETQ. The CDR3 is 16 residues long. Trimming removed 5 bases at V and 5 bases at J, with 20 bases between.

V gene TRBV18 combines with J gene TRBJ2-3, with D possibly TRBD2 on 6 matching bases. This CDR3 is 16 amino acids long. Trimming took off 8 bases at V and 4 bases at J, with 22 bases between the two ends. CDR1 and CDR2 from the germline V gene are KGHSH and LQKENI. The CDR3 DNA follows: TGTGCCAGCACAACCACGGGACTTACGACCCCAGATACGCAGTATTTT. Translated: CASTTTGLTTPDTQYF.

This clonotype was observed a handful of times. The genes are TRBV6-5 and TRBJ2-5; no clear D. Trimming pared 0 bases from V and 4 bases from J, leaving 9 bases between. This CDR3 contains 14 residues. Germline assignment: CDR1 MNHEY and CDR2 SVGAGI. CDR3 sequence (DNA): TGTGCCAGCAGTTACTCGATCCTCCCAGAGACCCAGTACTTC. This translates into CASSYSILPETQYF.

This clonotype was seen repeatedly, ten times or more. V and J are TRBV12-3 or TRBV12-4 and TRBJ1-6; D remains ambiguous. Trimming pared 3 bases from V and 5 bases from J, leaving 8 bases between. The CDR3 is 14 amino acids. The CDR3 reads CASSLEGNNSPLHF. The CDR3 bases are TGTGCCAGCAGTTTGGAGGGAAATAATTCACCCCTCCACTTT.

In this sample, this clonotype turned up a few times. The genes are TRBV6-2 or TRBV6-3 and TRBJ2-4, with D possibly being TRBD1 (7 bases). The V and J ends lost 10 bases and 2 bases respectively, with 12 bases between them. In germline, CDR1 is MNHEY, CDR2 SVGEGT. The CDR3 runs 13 residues. The CDR3 nucleotides read TGTGCCACAGGGGGGAGTTCCAAAAACATTCAGTACTTC. This translates into CATGGSSKNIQYF.

V gene TRBV29-1 combines with J gene TRBJ2-7; D might be TRBD2 (5 bases). This CDR3 region has 13 residues. Germline V CDR1 and CDR2: SQVTM, ANQGSEA. V was pared by 7 bases and J by 3 bases, with 16 bases between. The CDR3 DNA follows: TGCAGCGGACTGGACTTGAGCTTCTACGAGCAGTACTTC. Protein: CSGLDLSFYEQYF.

This clonotype was detected only a few times. This rearrangement joins TRBV20-1 to TRBJ2-5, with 7 bases that match TRBD2. The germline V gene has CDR1 DFQATT and CDR2 SNEGSKA (reference sequence). The CDR3 loop spans 16 amino acids. Trimming cost V 3 bases and J 0 bases; bases outside gene matches: 10. This CDR3 reads CSARVFLAVYQETQYF. DNA of the CDR3: TGCAGTGCTAGGGTCTTTCTAGCGGTGTACCAAGAGACCCAGTACTTC.

This clonotype has ten or more counts. This chain joins TRBV12-3 or TRBV12-4 and TRBJ1-2; 9 nucleotides line up with TRBD1. J gave up 4 bases and V 5 bases, and 8 bases lay outside the gene matches. This CDR3 spans 15 amino acids. The CDR3 region has the DNA TGTGCCAGCAGTCCGGGGACAGGGAGGGGCTATGGCTACACCTTC. Protein: CASSPGTGRGYGYTF.

This chain links TRBV20-1 with TRBJ1-1, with D perhaps TRBD1 (5 bases). The CDR3 extends over 14 amino acids. The ends were cut back, 2 bases at V and 4 bases at J, with 14 bases in the middle. CDR1 is DFQATT, CDR2 SNEGSKA, per germline (reference sequence). The DNA for the CDR3 is TGCAGTGCTAGAAAGCCGGTTAGGGGCACTGAAGCTTTCTTT. Amino acids: CSARKPVRGTEAFF.

This clonotype was counted only a few times. In DNA form, the CDR3 reads TGCAGTGCTACAATGGCGGTTTCCCGGACCGAGCAGTACTTC. It specifies CSATMAVSRTEQYF. The V and J genes are TRBV20-1 and TRBJ2-7, with unresolved D. In germline, CDR1 is DFQATT, CDR2 SNEGSKA (reference sequence). Trimming took off 4 bases at V and 6 bases at J, with 19 bases between the two ends. The CDR3 spans 14 residues.

Only one count was recorded for this clonotype. The gene calls are TRBV20-1 and TRBJ2-3; a weak D match, TRBD2 (5 bases). The CDR3 is made up of 17 amino acids. V lost 0 bases and J lost 9, with 25 bases in between. Germline-derived CDR1 and CDR2 are DFQATT and SNEGSKA (reference sequence). CDR3 nucleotide sequence: TGCAGTGCTAGAGATGGGCGGACTGCGCCCCTAGGCGGGACGCAGTATTTT. Translating gives CSARDGRTAPLGGTQYF.

This clonotype was detected only a few times. This chain links TRBV20-1 with TRBJ2-1; the match to TRBD2 covers 8 bases. Germline V gene data show CDR1 as DFQATT and CDR2 as SNEGSKA (reference sequence). V was pared by 0 bases and J by 5 bases, with 9 bases of the junction left unmatched. The CDR3 has 16 residues. In DNA form, the CDR3 reads TGCAGTGCTAGAGATGTACGAGCGGGAGCTGACAATGAGCAGTTCTTC. Translating gives CSARDVRAGADNEQFF.

This clonotype was observed a handful of times. The chain is built from TRBV7-9 and TRBJ2-3; tentatively, D is TRBD1 (6 bases). V lost 5 bases to trimming and J lost 2 bases, with 17 bases between them. The CDR3 has 16 residues. CDR1 is SEHNR, CDR2 FQNEAQ, per germline (reference sequence). The CDR3 nucleotides read TGTGCCAGCAGCCTGATCCCCGACAGGAACACAGATACGCAGTATTTT. Its protein product is CASSLIPDRNTDTQYF.

This clonotype was seen a handful of times. The junction departs from germline at one end; a sequencing error may be responsible. The chain combines TRBV6-2 or TRBV6-3 with TRBJ2-7; perhaps TRBD2 as D (6 bases). Looked up from germline, CDR1 is MNHEY and CDR2 is SVGEGT. The CDR3 totals 14 residues. For the CDR3, the DNA is TGTGCCAGCAGTGGACTACCCCCAGGGCCACTGGGGCACTTC. Translated: CASSGLPPGPLGHF.

The V gene is TRBV9, the J gene TRBJ2-1; D perhaps matches TRBD2 (6 bases). This CDR3 contains 15 residues. Germline CDR1 reads SGDLS; CDR2 reads YYNGEE. V was shortened by 3 bases and J by 0 bases, with 10 bases between the two germline ends. CDR3 sequence (DNA): TGTGCCAGCAGCGATCGGGGGACCTCCTACAATGAGCAGTTCTTC. It codes for CASSDRGTSYNEQFF.

In this sample, this clonotype turned up a few times. The chain recombines TRBV7-2 with TRBJ2-1; maybe TRBD2 (6 bases). Between the trimmed V and J ends, which lost 4 bases and 6 bases, there was a span of 19 bases. Germline V gene sequence: CDR1 SGHTA, CDR2 FQGNSA. This CDR3 is 16 amino acids long. The CDR3: CASSSSGTDYSNEQFF. CDR3 nucleotides: TGTGCCAGCAGCTCATCCGGGACGGACTACTCCAATGAGCAGTTCTTC.

This clonotype appeared a few times. The genes are TRBV5-1 and TRBJ2-4; D possibly matches TRBD1 or TRBD2 (5 bases each). The germline V gene has CDR1 SGHRS and CDR2 YFSETQ. Trimming cost V 2 bases and J 2 bases, with 8 bases left between them. This CDR3 region has 14 residues. DNA for the CDR3: TGCGCCAGCAGCTTCTGGGGGACCAAAAACATTCAGTACTTC. It translates to CASSFWGTKNIQYF.

This clonotype appeared a few times. The chain has TRBV5-4 and TRBJ1-1; a weak D match, TRBD1 (5 bases). Germline V gene data show CDR1 as SGHNT and CDR2 as YYREEE (reference sequence). V lost 1 base and J 4 bases, leaving 11 bases between the germline ends. The CDR3 loop spans 14 amino acids. The CDR3 DNA sequence: TGTGCCAGCAGCTTGATGGGGGGGGGCACTGAAGCTTTCTTT. It encodes CASSLMGGGTEAFF.

This clonotype was picked up many times. The rearrangement links TRBV29-1 to TRBJ1-1; D is perhaps TRBD1 (6 bases). This CDR3 is 10 amino acids long. V was trimmed by 3 bases and J by 10 bases, leaving 9 bases between them. Germline CDR1 reads SQVTM; CDR2 reads ANQGSEA. As DNA, the CDR3 is TGCAGCGTTGATCAGGGGACAGCTTTCTTT. As protein: CSVDQGTAFF.

CDR3 loop: CASSSGQGHTNEKLFF. In nucleotides, the CDR3 is TGCGCCAGCAGCTCGGGACAGGGGCACACTAATGAAAAACTGTTTTTT. This chain connects TRBV5-1 to TRBJ1-4; 10 bases align to TRBD1. The CDR3 spans 16 residues. Germline V gene sequence: CDR1 SGHRS, CDR2 YFSETQ. J lost 2 bases, V lost 3 bases, and 4 bases had no gene match.

As regards this clonotype: Germline and junction disagree at one end, which may indicate a read error. This chain uses TRBV2 with TRBJ1-5; D might be TRBD1 (6 bases). The CDR3 totals 16 residues. The germline V gene encodes CDR1 SNHLY and CDR2 FYNNEI. The CDR3 region is CASSEGGGMWNQPQHF. The CDR3 DNA follows: TGTGCTAGCAGTGAAGGGGGGGGCATGTGGAATCAGCCCCAGCATTTT.

This clonotype was recorded a few times. The chain has TRBV6-5 and TRBJ2-7; the D gene is possibly TRBD2 (5 bases). Per the germline V gene, CDR1 is MNHEY and CDR2 is SVGAGI. The CDR3 covers 17 residues. Trimming removed 0 bases at V and 3 bases at J, with 18 bases between. The CDR3 sequence: CASSYSYLRAGNYEQYF. The CDR3, as DNA: TGTGCCAGCAGTTACTCGTATCTCCGGGCGGGCAACTACGAGCAGTACTTC.

This clonotype was seen more than once but under ten times. The chain is built from TRBV7-9 and TRBJ2-7, with D unclear. The CDR3 is 17 residues long. Germline V gives CDR1 SEHNR, CDR2 FQNEAQ (reference sequence). V was trimmed by 3 bases and J by 0 bases, leaving 18 bases between them. The CDR3 nucleotides are TGTGCCAGCAGCTTGTATAATAGTAGACCAAGCTCCTACGAGCAGTACTTC. This encodes CASSLYNSRPSSYEQYF. Full variable domain (outside the CDR3, taken from reference TRBV7-9 and TRBJ2-7): DTGVSQNPRHKITKRGQNVTFRCDPISEHNRLYWYRQTLGQGPEFLTYFQNEAQLEKSRLLSDRFSAERPKGSFSTLEIQRTEQGDSAMYLCASSLYNSRPSSYEQYFGPGTRLTVT.